This TCR beta chain appears in the sequencing data of a study of blood T cell repertoires in COVID-19. The wider study: Spain, Italy and the United States supplied samples that represented acute and convalescent COVID-19.

Some clones are missing from TCRdb's copy, which holds only in-frame ones; the method was immunoSEQ multiplex PCR. The sample consists of 130,000 to 150,000 clones, roughly 79% of them appearing once. CDR1 MDHEN and CDR2 SYDVKM come from the germline V gene. V was pared by 5 bases and J by 0 bases, with 3 bases of the junction left unmatched. This CDR3 spans 15 amino acids. The J gene is TRBJ2-4, the V gene TRBV28, with 8 bases that match TRBD1. The specimen sequenced was peripheral blood. This TCR was recovered from a human donor in a cohort sampled during active COVID-19. CDR3 residues: CASSRTGLAKNIQYF. DNA for the CDR3: TGTGCCAGCAGTCGGACAGGGTTAGCCAAAAACATTCAGTACTTC.